One sample yielded the 17 T cell receptor beta chains listed below, sequenced in a study of post-analysis software for immune sequencing data (dated by TCRdb to between 2015 and 2017). The protocol used for the library was PCR. Reads for this sample came from an Illumina HiSeq 2500. Unique molecular identifiers were incorporated into TCR beta cDNA libraries to reduce PCR and sequencing biases. The public reads were reanalyzed by TCRdb: fastp trimming at Q25, MiXCR alignment, in-frame beta chains only. Every entry covers one CDR3 protein and lists the most common genes and DNA from its rows. This sample has under 200,000 distinct CDR3 sequences in its table, and roughly 34% of those were observed once. The ten largest clones take up 25% to 35% of the sample. The meaning of the sample's time point label: second blood draw from one MS patient after hematopoietic stem cell transplantation. The sample here was blood, taken after autologous hematopoietic stem cell transplantation. These receptors all come from a girl aged 5-17 years with multiple sclerosis. Donor details come from another sample of the same person, matched by shared clones.

A few counts support this clonotype. The chain uses TRBV10-2 and TRBJ2-7; D remains unclear. This CDR3 region has 16 residues. The V end was cut by 6 bases, the J end by 1 base, with 19 bases between. CDR1 and CDR2 (germline): WSHSY, SAAADI. CDR3 DNA: TGCGCCAGCAGAAACCCAGACACCAGTGCATCCTACGAGCAGTACTTC. Translated, it gives CASRNPDTSASYEQYF.

The sample holds a few counts of this clonotype. This chain links TRBV27 with TRBJ1-5; D perhaps matches TRBD1 (6 bases). The V and J ends lost 4 bases and 6 bases respectively, with 10 bases between them. CDR1 and CDR2 from the germline V gene are MNHEY and SMNVEV (reference sequence). The CDR3 is made up of 13 amino acids. The CDR3 DNA is TGTGCCAGCAGTTGGGGGGGCGGTCAGCCCCAGCATTTT. It is translated as CASSWGGGQPQHF.

This chain links TRBV6-5 with TRBJ2-5, with D maybe TRBD1 (5 bases). The CDR3 totals 14 residues. Germline V gene lookup returns CDR1 MNHEY and CDR2 SVGAGI. The ends were cut back, 4 bases at V and 0 bases at J, with 9 bases in the middle. The CDR3 spells CASSSRQYQETQYF. CDR3 nucleotides: TGTGCCAGCAGTTCTAGACAGTACCAAGAGACCCAGTACTTC.

V usage is TRBV28 and J usage is TRBJ2-7, with 11 bases aligning to TRBD1. The V and J ends lost 5 bases and 2 bases, in that order; junction bases with no gene match: 5. CDR1 is MDHEN and CDR2 is SYDVKM in the germline V gene. The CDR3 is 15 residues long. In nucleotides, the CDR3 is TGTGCCAGCAGTCAGCCGGGACAGGGGGCCTACGAGCAGTACTTC. Translating gives CASSQPGQGAYEQYF.

V is TRBV2 and J is TRBJ1-1; D is unresolved. The CDR3 length is 12 residues. CDR1 and CDR2 from the germline V gene are SNHLY and FYNNEI. The V end was cut by 8 bases, the J end by 5 bases, with 12 bases between. CDR3 bases: TGTGCCAGCCTGGGCAGTCGGACTGAAGCTTTCTTT. It yields the protein CASLGSRTEAFF.

This clonotype was seen a few times. The rearrangement uses TRBV20-1 and TRBJ1-1; the D gene is possibly TRBD1 (6 bases). CDR1 and CDR2 (germline): DFQATT, SNEGSKA (reference sequence). V lost 5 bases, J lost 4 bases, and 17 bases lay in between. The CDR3 loop spans 14 amino acids. The CDR3 here is CSAQRGQGGTEAFF. CDR3 DNA: TGCAGTGCTCAACGGGGGCAGGGAGGCACTGAAGCTTTCTTT.

Comment on this clonotype: Germline and junction disagree at one end, which may indicate a read error. The chain has TRBV24-1 and TRBJ2-3; tentatively, D is TRBD1 (6 bases). CDR1 KGHDR and CDR2 SFDVKD come from the germline V gene. This CDR3 contains 14 residues. This CDR3 is CSTRGRCLSDTQYF. CDR3 nucleotides: TGTTCCACCAGGGGTAGGTGCCTCTCAGATACGCAGTATTTT.

The chain is built from TRBV3-1 and TRBJ2-7; D unresolved. The DNA end favors TRBJ2-5, so the J call may be wrong. Germline lookup yields CDR1 LGHDT and CDR2 YNNKEL (reference sequence). The CDR3 has 14 amino acids. The CDR3 reads CASSQDRLWGTQYF. Written as DNA, the CDR3 is TGTGCCAGCAGCCAAGATCGCTTATGGGGGACCCAGTACTTC.

The rearrangement uses TRBV4-2 and TRBJ2-1, with TRBD2 matching over 10 bases. CDR1 and CDR2 from the germline V gene are LGHNA and YNFKEQ. V was pared by 10 bases and J by 5 bases, with 8 bases of the junction left unmatched. The CDR3 has 14 residues. The CDR3 region is CATQGLASNNEQFF. The CDR3, as DNA: TGTGCCACGCAGGGACTAGCGTCGAACAATGAGCAGTTCTTC.

This clonotype was counted a few times. V gene TRBV24-1 combines with J gene TRBJ1-2; no clear D. Germline loops: CDR1 KGHDR, CDR2 SFDVKD. The CDR3 is 12 amino acids. V was cut by 3 bases and J by 7 bases, with 8 bases left in between. CDR3 bases: TGTGCCACCAGTGATATCGAGGGTGGCTACACCTTC. Translation gives CATSDIEGGYTF.

In the case of this clonotype: Just one base apart from a much larger clone, this may be a read error. The chain is built from TRBV6-1 and TRBJ2-6; possibly TRBD1 for D (5 bases). Germline V gene lookup returns CDR1 MNHNS and CDR2 SASEGT. This CDR3 comprises 17 residues. CDR3 in amino acids: CASSPRASVSGANVRTF. DNA of the CDR3: TGTGCCAGCAGCCCAAGGGCTTCCGTCTCTGGGGCCAACGTCCGGACTTTC.

This clonotype was seen a few times. This rearrangement joins TRBV5-1 to TRBJ2-1; D may be TRBD1 or TRBD2 (7 bases each). The CDR3 is 15 residues long. Trimming took off 3 bases at V and 2 bases at J, with 12 bases between the two ends. Germline V CDR1 and CDR2: SGHRS, YFSETQ. The CDR3 DNA is TGCGCCAGCAGCTCTCAGGGGGGGACCTACAATGAGCAGTTCTTC. It specifies CASSSQGGTYNEQFF. Based on the CDR3 plus reference TRBV5-1 and TRBJ2-1, the full variable domain is KAGVTQTPRYLIKTRGQQVTLSCSPISGHRSVSWYQQTPGQGLQFLFEYFSETQRNKGNFPGRFSGRQFSNSRSEMNVSTLELGDSALYLCASSSQGGTYNEQFFGPGTRLTVL.

The V gene is TRBV5-1, the J gene TRBJ2-6; 9 nucleotides match TRBD1. Per germline, CDR1 SGHRS and CDR2 YFSETQ. V dropped 1 base and J dropped 0; count of bases not matched to a gene: 8. The CDR3 is made up of 19 amino acids. The CDR3 is CASSLIPVGQGSGANVLTF. The CDR3 DNA is TGCGCCAGCAGCTTGATCCCTGTGGGACAGGGCTCTGGGGCCAACGTCCTGACTTTC.

The V call is TRBV20-1, the J call TRBJ1-2, with D maybe TRBD1 (5 bases). Germline CDR1 and CDR2: DFQATT and SNEGSKA (reference sequence). Trimming removed 6 bases at V and 8 bases at J, with 13 bases between. The CDR3 consists of 11 residues. In DNA, the CDR3 is TGCAGTGCCAAGGGGCCGAAGGGCTACACCTTC. It codes for CSAKGPKGYTF.

This clonotype was seen repeatedly, ten times or more. The V gene is TRBV20-1, the J gene TRBJ2-7, with D tentatively TRBD1 (6 bases). Between the trimmed V and J ends, which lost 6 bases and 4 bases, there was a span of 16 bases. Germline CDR1 reads DFQATT; CDR2 reads SNEGSKA (reference sequence). The CDR3 is 13 residues long. CDR3 nucleotides: TGCAGTGCCCACAGGGATGGGGGATACGAGCAGTACTTC. It codes for CSAHRDGGYEQYF.

This chain joins TRBV7-2 and TRBJ2-1; D ambiguous. This CDR3 spans 16 amino acids. Looked up from germline, CDR1 is SGHTA and CDR2 is FQGNSA. With 5 bases removed from V and 0 bases from J, the gap between germline ends came to 14 bases. In DNA, the CDR3 is TGTGCCAGCAGCACTCCCGGGTCCTACTCCTACAATGAGCAGTTCTTC. This translates into CASSTPGSYSYNEQFF.

The genes are TRBV6-1 and TRBJ2-1, with D perhaps matching TRBD1 (5 bases). V lost 4 bases and J 5 bases, leaving 12 bases between the germline ends. Germline CDR1 is MNHNS and CDR2 is SASEGT. The CDR3 has 14 amino acids. The CDR3 DNA sequence: TGTGCCAGCAGTGTGGGGCCCACGGACAATGAGCAGTTCTTC. Protein: CASSVGPTDNEQFF.